Listed below are T cell receptor beta chains from one sample, sequenced in a study of CD8 T cells in ankylosing spondylitis. Via MiXCR, TCRdb re-called the 5' RACE reads, giving one row per CDR3 protein. Here the sample spans fewer than 500,000 distinct CDR3 sequences, about a fifth being singletons. Sequencing used blood, either unsorted or a sorted T cell fraction (not recorded which). Receptor source: a male donor with ankylosing spondylitis. CDR3s include the opening cysteine and the closing phenylalanine or tryptophan. D genes are given only for firm matches. Clone size is not always given. Where it is, it says once, few, many or a class for expanded clones.

j_call d_call v_call clone_size cdr3_aa cdr3_nt
TRBJ2-2 TRBD2 TRBV3-1 - CASSRIAGYLNTGELFF TGTGCCAGCAGCCGAATAGCGGGATACTTGAACACCGGGGAGCTGTTTTTT
TRBJ2-6 TRBD1 TRBV3-1 - CASSPRQGAAGANVLTF TGTGCCAGCAGCCCCAGACAGGGGGCGGCTGGGGCCAACGTCCTGACTTTC
TRBJ2-7 - TRBV19 - CASSIGPTSSYEQYF TGTGCCAGTAGTATTGGACCGACGAGCTCCTACGAGCAGTACTTC
TRBJ2-2 TRBD2 TRBV20-1 - CSATGTSANTGELFF TGCAGTGCTACCGGGACTAGCGCGAACACCGGGGAGCTGTTTTTT
TRBJ2-5 - TRBV12-3/TRBV12-4 few CASSATRLQETQYF TGTGCCAGCAGCGCTACTAGGTTACAAGAGACCCAGTACTTC
TRBJ2-5 TRBD2 TRBV29-1 few CSVRSGGGETQYF TGCAGCGTTCGGTCGGGAGGCGGGGAGACCCAGTACTTC
TRBJ1-5 - TRBV6-1 - CASSGIGGNQPQHF TGTGCCAGCAGCGGCATAGGGGGCAATCAGCCCCAGCATTTT
TRBJ2-1 TRBD2 TRBV4-1 few CASSQGSGNYNEQFF TGCGCCAGCAGCCAAGGTAGCGGGAACTACAATGAGCAGTTCTTC
TRBJ2-1 - TRBV6-1 many CASTFGRGRPYNEQFF TGTGCCAGCACCTTTGGGAGGGGGCGACCCTACAATGAGCAGTTCTTC
TRBJ1-2 - TRBV10-3 many CAISPTGYYGYTF TGTGCCATCAGCCCTACAGGGTACTATGGCTACACCTTC
TRBJ1-2 - TRBV2 - CASRGNRRSYTF TGTGCCAGCAGGGGCAACAGGAGAAGCTACACCTTC
TRBJ2-1 TRBD2 TRBV6-1 - CASRRLAENNEQFF TGTGCCAGCAGACGACTAGCGGAAAACAATGAGCAGTTCTTC
TRBJ1-5 TRBD1 TRBV6-1 - CASRLEHRTGSNQPQHF TGTGCCAGCCGCCTAGAACACCGGACAGGGAGCAATCAGCCCCAGCATTTT
TRBJ2-5 TRBD2 TRBV10-3 few CAIGVAGGDETQYF TGTGCCATCGGAGTAGCGGGAGGAGATGAGACCCAGTACTTC
TRBJ2-2 - TRBV24-1 few CATSAARGGTGELFF TGTGCCACCAGTGCTGCTCGAGGAGGGACCGGGGAGCTGTTTTTT
TRBJ1-6 - TRBV7-2 few CASSTIGRSVNSPLHF TGTGCCAGCAGCACGATAGGGCGGTCAGTTAATTCACCCCTCCACTTT
TRBJ2-5 TRBD2 TRBV6-5 - CASSYGGREETQYF TGTGCCAGCAGTTACGGCGGGAGAGAGGAGACCCAGTACTTC
TRBJ2-7 - TRBV7-7 - CASSSPDGQQYF TGTGCCAGCAGCTCACCGGACGGGCAGCAGTACTTC
TRBJ2-5 - TRBV11-2 - CASSSFNRVPETQYF TGTGCCAGCAGCTCATTTAACAGGGTCCCGGAGACCCAGTACTTC
TRBJ1-4 - TRBV10-3 - CAISESTDEKLFF TGTGCCATCAGTGAGTCTACAGATGAAAAACTGTTTTTT
TRBJ2-7 TRBD2 TRBV4-3 few CASSRLLASGYEQYF TGCGCCAGCAGCCGGCTATTGGCTAGCGGATACGAGCAGTACTTC
TRBJ2-5 TRBD2 TRBV28 few CASSLSGLAGVLASETQYF TGTGCCAGCAGTTTGAGTGGGTTAGCGGGAGTCCTTGCTTCGGAGACCCAGTACTTC
TRBJ1-1 TRBD1 TRBV6-2/TRBV6-3 - CASSTTTGQGRTEAFF TGTGCCAGCAGTACAACCACGGGACAGGGCAGGACTGAAGCTTTCTTT
TRBJ2-7 - TRBV20-1 - CSARITWGDAIYEQYF TGCAGTGCTAGGATAACTTGGGGCGACGCAATCTACGAGCAGTACTTC
TRBJ2-6 - TRBV5-6 few CASSFMANVLTF TGTGCCAGCAGCTTCATGGCCAACGTCCTGACTTTC
TRBJ2-7 - TRBV18 few CASSQEPGPYEQYF TGTGCCAGCTCACAAGAACCGGGTCCGTACGAGCAGTACTTC
TRBJ2-5 - TRBV7-2 - CASSLRSWDTSETQYF TGTGCCAGCAGCTTAAGGAGCTGGGACACTAGCGAGACCCAGTACTTC
TRBJ1-1 TRBD1 TRBV29-1 - CSANTGGADTEAFF TGCAGCGCGAATACAGGGGGCGCGGACACTGAAGCTTTCTTT